These 25 T cell receptor beta chains were sequenced from one sample in a study of blood T cell repertoires in COVID-19. The protocol was immunoSEQ multiplex PCR, while the TCRdb copy is restricted to in-frame clones and leaves out a portion. The data show about 110,000 clones, about 80% seen once. Material for sequencing was peripheral blood. The receptors here all came from a woman aged 55-69 years with acute or convalescent COVID-19.

This clone was recorded once. The chain recombines TRBV5-1 with TRBJ2-4; tentatively, D is TRBD2 (5 bases). Germline values: CDR1 SGHRS, CDR2 YFSETQ. The CDR3 covers 13 residues. Between the trimmed V and J ends, which lost 1 base and 12 bases, there was a span of 14 bases. CDR3 nucleotides: TGCGCCAGCAGCTTGTCCGGGGATCCCGGTCAGTACTTC. Its translation is CASSLSGDPGQYF.

This sequence joins TRBV2 and TRBJ2-1; D ambiguous. The CDR3 has 11 residues. CDR1 is SNHLY, CDR2 FYNNEI, per germline. V was cut by 0 bases and J by 14 bases, with 8 bases left in between. This CDR3 reads CASSEAGWKFF. The DNA for the CDR3 is TGTGCCAGCAGTGAAGCGGGCTGGAAGTTCTTC.

The chain has TRBV29-1 and TRBJ2-1, with D tentatively TRBD2 (6 bases). The CDR3 totals 15 residues. The germline V and J ends were trimmed by 0 bases and 0 bases, with 9 bases remaining between them. Germline CDR1 reads SQVTM; CDR2 reads ANQGSEA. CDR3 in amino acids: CSVEESGHSYNEQFF. The DNA for the CDR3 is TGCAGCGTTGAAGAAAGCGGGCACTCCTACAATGAGCAGTTCTTC.

A single count supports this clone. The chain joins TRBV10-3 to TRBJ1-1, with TRBD1 as a possible D gene (6 bases). CDR3 length equals 12 residues. From germline, CDR1 is ENHRY and CDR2 SYGVKD. V dropped 0 bases and J dropped 10 bases, with 9 bases sitting between them. CDR3: CAISESGQGAFF. The CDR3 region has the DNA TGTGCCATCAGTGAGTCGGGACAAGGAGCTTTCTTT.

The rearrangement joins TRBV28 to TRBJ1-3, with 8 bases identical to TRBD1. The V gene end was trimmed by 4 bases and the J gene end by 6 bases; junction bases not matched to a gene: 8. The CDR3 is made up of 15 amino acids. Germline V gives CDR1 MDHEN, CDR2 SYDVKM. This chain's CDR3 is CASSSKEDRENTIYF. The CDR3 DNA reads TGTGCCAGCAGTTCCAAGGAGGACAGGGAAAACACCATATATTTT.

The chain carries TRBV28 and TRBJ1-6; D gene unclear. The germline V and J ends were trimmed by 10 bases and 10 bases, with 17 bases remaining between them. The CDR3 contains 13 residues. The V gene's germline CDR1 is MDHEN and CDR2 SYDVKM. CDR3 sequence (DNA): TGTGCCACCACTGGAGGGCTTGGGTCACCCCTCCACTTT. Translated, it gives CATTGGLGSPLHF.

This chain uses TRBV15 with TRBJ1-2; D is perhaps TRBD1 (5 bases). From germline, CDR1 is LNHNV and CDR2 YYDKDF (reference sequence). Trimming left V 0 bases short and J 4 bases short, with 12 bases between. There are 15 residues in the CDR3. CDR3 bases: TGTGCCACCAGCAGAGAGGCCTCGACAGTCTATGGCTACACCTTC. Translated: CATSREASTVYGYTF.

The chain links TRBV11-2 to TRBJ2-3; 11 bases are a match to TRBD2. The CDR3 has 18 amino acids. The germline V gene has CDR1 SGHAT and CDR2 FQNNGV. Trimming took 5 bases from V and 3 from J; bases not matched to a gene: 13. DNA of the CDR3: TGTGCCAGCAGCCACGGACTAGCGGGCCCGGCGGGTACAGATACGCAGTATTTT. This sequence encodes CASSHGLAGPAGTDTQYF.

The chain uses TRBV5-4 and TRBJ2-3, with TRBD2 matching over 8 bases. Unmatched junction bases numbered 13, after V lost 4 bases and J lost 6 bases. CDR1 is SGHNT and CDR2 is YYREEE in the germline V gene (reference sequence). CDR3 length: 16 residues. CDR3 protein: CASSATGTSIGDTQYF. The DNA for the CDR3 is TGTGCCAGCAGCGCAACCGGGACTAGTATTGGGGATACGCAGTATTTT.

This rearrangement joins TRBV3-1 (or the pseudogene TRBV3-2) to TRBJ1-5; no clear D gene. The CDR3 runs 15 residues. Deletions cut 5 bases from V and 6 bases from J, with 17 bases between. Germline lookup yields CDR1 LGHDT and CDR2 YNNKEL (reference sequence). CDR3 sequence reads: CASSKGGQRGQPQHF. The CDR3 DNA is TGTGCCAGCAGCAAGGGCGGCCAGCGGGGTCAGCCCCAGCATTTT.

This chain uses TRBV27 with TRBJ2-1, with a tentative D call TRBD2 (6 bases). Germline loops: CDR1 MNHEY, CDR2 SMNVEV (reference sequence). This CDR3 has 13 amino acids. Trimming cost V 4 bases and J 15 bases, with 19 bases left between them. In nucleotides, the CDR3 is TGTGCCAGCAGTTCCCTCGGGGGAGAATATCCGTTCTTC. It codes for CASSSLGGEYPFF.

The CDR3 DNA sequence: TGTGCCAGCAGTGAGCTACTAGAGGGGGACATTCAGTACTTC. Encoded protein: CASSELLEGDIQYF. The gene calls are TRBV2 and TRBJ2-4; possible D gene TRBD1, 6 bases. V lost 3 bases and J lost 8, with 14 bases in between. Germline lookup yields CDR1 SNHLY and CDR2 FYNNEI. The CDR3 is 14 residues long.

The chain is built from TRBV27 and TRBJ2-1; D gene ambiguous. CDR1 and CDR2 (germline): MNHEY, SMNVEV (reference sequence). Trimming took off 10 bases at V and 2 bases at J, with 12 bases between the two ends. The CDR3 contains 13 residues. The DNA of the CDR3 is TGTGCCACCAGCCCAGCGACCTACAATGAGCAGTTCTTC. It is translated as CATSPATYNEQFF.

This clone appeared once. This chain uses TRBV30 with TRBJ2-3; 9 nucleotides line up with TRBD2. The CDR3 contains 17 residues. Germline V gives CDR1 GTSNPN, CDR2 SVGIG (reference sequence). V shed 1 base and J 1 base; nucleotides not matched to a gene: 9. This CDR3 reads CAWSGGGVAGGTDTQYF. The CDR3 coding sequence is TGTGCCTGGAGTGGCGGGGGGGTAGCGGGAGGCACAGATACGCAGTATTTT.

The chain is built from TRBV7-2 and TRBJ2-1, with 8 bases identical to TRBD2. This CDR3 comprises 13 residues. The ends lost 5 bases at V and 16 bases at J; junction bases unmatched: 13. CDR1 is SGHTA and CDR2 is FQGNSA in the germline V gene. The CDR3 nucleotides read TGTGCCAGCAGCGTTGAACCGGGACTAGGGGACTTCTTC. This sequence encodes CASSVEPGLGDFF.

J is TRBJ1-1 and V is TRBV3-1 (or the pseudogene TRBV3-2); TRBD1 matches at 9 bases. The ends lost 4 bases at V and 6 bases at J; junction bases unmatched: 6. Germline lookup yields CDR1 LGHDT and CDR2 YNNKEL (reference sequence). This CDR3 has 14 residues. The CDR3 nucleotides read TGTGCCAGCAGCCCTAACAGGGGGCTCTCTGAAGCTTTCTTT. It yields the protein CASSPNRGLSEAFF.

The chain employs TRBV29-1 and TRBJ2-2; no clear D gene. The germline CDR1 and CDR2 sequences are SQVTM and ANQGSEA. Trimming took 1 base from V and 2 from J, leaving 8 bases between them. The CDR3 loop spans 14 amino acids. The CDR3 nucleotides read TGCAGCGTTGAAGGGGCAACAAACACCGGGGAGCTGTTTTTT. It encodes CSVEGATNTGELFF.

This sequence joins TRBV20-1 and TRBJ2-7, with 7 bases identical to TRBD1. The CDR3 runs to 14 residues. V gave up 3 bases and J gave up 6 bases; unmatched junction bases: 11. CDR1 and CDR2 (germline): DFQATT, SNEGSKA (reference sequence). CDR3 protein: CSASLGQVTGEQYF. The CDR3 region has the DNA TGCAGTGCTAGTCTCGGACAGGTAACGGGCGAGCAGTACTTC.

The gene calls are TRBV2 and TRBJ1-2, with D possibly being TRBD1 (6 bases). Between the trimmed V and J ends, which lost 6 bases and 4 bases, there was a span of 15 bases. Germline CDR1 reads SNHLY; CDR2 reads FYNNEI. The CDR3 is made up of 14 amino acids. CDR3 bases: TGTGCCAGCAGGGGGCTACAGGGTGTCTATGGCTACACCTTC. Encoded protein: CASRGLQGVYGYTF.

The chain employs TRBV7-2 and TRBJ2-3, with D perhaps TRBD2 (7 bases). The germline CDR1 and CDR2 sequences are SGHTA and FQGNSA. Trimming left V 0 bases short and J 2 bases short, with 12 bases between. The CDR3 length is 16 residues. The CDR3 is CASSLAGGLNTDTQYF. CDR3 DNA sequence: TGTGCCAGCAGCTTAGCGGGGGGGCTTAACACAGATACGCAGTATTTT.

The J gene is TRBJ2-3, the V gene TRBV5-5; a weak D match, TRBD2 (5 bases). The CDR3 sequence is 15 residues long. Trimming removed 9 bases at V and 0 bases at J, with 17 bases between. The germline V gene has CDR1 SGHKS and CDR2 YYEKEE (reference sequence). This CDR3 is CATTLGGVSTDTQYF. The CDR3 region has the DNA TGTGCCACCACACTAGGTGGGGTTAGCACAGATACGCAGTATTTT.

The chain couples TRBV5-1 to TRBJ2-5; 11 positions match TRBD1. Unmatched junction bases numbered 5, after V lost 0 bases and J lost 1 base. Germline-derived CDR1 and CDR2 are SGHRS and YFSETQ. The CDR3 is 17 residues long. Written as DNA, the CDR3 is TGCGCCAGCAGCTTGGCCGGACAGGGGGCCTCCCAAGAGACCCAGTACTTC. Its protein is CASSLAGQGASQETQYF.

Notes on this clone: Sequence at one end of the junction differs from germline and may be a read error. The CDR3 protein is CAQYGLRIRGF. The CDR3 DNA sequence: TGCGCCCAGTACGGACTCCGAATCAGGGGTTTT. The rearrangement uses TRBV5-1 and TRBJ1-4; D is possibly TRBD1 (6 bases). Germline loops: CDR1 SGHRS, CDR2 YFSETQ. This CDR3 is built from 11 residues.

The J gene is TRBJ2-1, the V gene TRBV4-1; 8 bases match TRBD2. This CDR3 is built from 14 residues. J gave up 3 bases and V 3 bases, and 1 base lay outside the gene matches. Germline V gives CDR1 MGHRA, CDR2 YSYEKL. The CDR3 region has the DNA TGCGCCAGCAGCCACGGGGGGGGCTACAATGAGCAGTTCTTC. This gives the protein CASSHGGGYNEQFF.

The chain joins TRBV5-6 to TRBJ1-1; 8 nucleotides match TRBD1. Trimming removed 3 bases from V and 3 bases from J; junction bases left unmatched: 7. The CDR3 contains 15 residues. The germline V gene has CDR1 SGHDT and CDR2 YYEEEE. The CDR3 DNA reads as TGTGCCAGCAGCTCAAGGGACAGGACGTACACTGAAGCTTTCTTT. This encodes CASSSRDRTYTEAFF.